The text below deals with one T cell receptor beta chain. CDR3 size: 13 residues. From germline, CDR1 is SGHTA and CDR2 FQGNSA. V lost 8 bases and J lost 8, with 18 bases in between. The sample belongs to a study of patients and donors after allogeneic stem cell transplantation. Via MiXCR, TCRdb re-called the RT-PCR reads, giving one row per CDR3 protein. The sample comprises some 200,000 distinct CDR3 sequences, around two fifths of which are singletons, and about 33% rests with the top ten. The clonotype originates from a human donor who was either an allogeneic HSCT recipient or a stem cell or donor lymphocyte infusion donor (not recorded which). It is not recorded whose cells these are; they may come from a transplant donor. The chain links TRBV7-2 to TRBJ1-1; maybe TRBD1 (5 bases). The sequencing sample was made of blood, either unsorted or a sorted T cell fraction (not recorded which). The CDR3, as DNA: TGTGCCAGCGCTGTGGGGGAGTTTATGGAAGCTTTCTTT. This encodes CASAVGEFMEAFF.